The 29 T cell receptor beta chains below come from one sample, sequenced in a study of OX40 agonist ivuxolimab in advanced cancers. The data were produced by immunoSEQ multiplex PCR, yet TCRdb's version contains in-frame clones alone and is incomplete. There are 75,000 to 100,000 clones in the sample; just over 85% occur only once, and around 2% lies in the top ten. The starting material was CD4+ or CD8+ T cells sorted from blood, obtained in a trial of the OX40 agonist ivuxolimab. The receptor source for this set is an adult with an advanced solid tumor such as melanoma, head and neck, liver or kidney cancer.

The CDR3 DNA reads as TGTGCCAGCAGTTTAAGACTAGCGGGAACCGAGCAGTACTTC. Translated: CASSLRLAGTEQYF. The V gene is TRBV27, the J gene TRBJ2-7; 11 bases are shared with TRBD2. V was pared by 2 bases and J by 6 bases, with 3 bases of the junction left unmatched. The germline V gene encodes CDR1 MNHEY and CDR2 SMNVEV (reference sequence). The CDR3 has 14 residues.

CDR3 loop: CAWSAGQGSNQPQHF. In DNA, the CDR3 is TGTGCCTGGAGCGCTGGACAGGGGAGTAATCAGCCCCAGCATTTT. The chain has TRBV30 and TRBJ1-5, with 9 bases identical to TRBD1. The CDR3 sequence is 15 residues long. J was trimmed by 4 bases and V by 3 bases; bases with no gene match: 7. Germline CDR1 is GTSNPN and CDR2 is SVGIG (reference sequence).

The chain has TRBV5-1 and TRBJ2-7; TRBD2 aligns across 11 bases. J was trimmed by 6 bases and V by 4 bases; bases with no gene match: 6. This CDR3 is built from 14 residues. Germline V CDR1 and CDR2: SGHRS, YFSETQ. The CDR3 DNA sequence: TGCGCCAGCAGCCAAGGACTAGCGGGTGGCGAGCAGTACTTC. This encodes CASSQGLAGGEQYF. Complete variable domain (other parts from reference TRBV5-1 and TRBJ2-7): KAGVTQTPRYLIKTRGQQVTLSCSPISGHRSVSWYQQTPGQGLQFLFEYFSETQRNKGNFPGRFSGRQFSNSRSEMNVSTLELGDSALYLCASSQGLAGGEQYFGPGTRLTVT.

The CDR3 is CASSEVASGTETQYF. Written as DNA, the CDR3 is TGCGCCAGCAGTGAGGTGGCTAGCGGGACGGAGACCCAGTACTTC. The V call is TRBV10-1, the J call TRBJ2-5; 9 bases align to TRBD2. V dropped 2 bases and J dropped 5; count of bases not matched to a gene: 6. The CDR3 has 15 residues. Germline loops: CDR1 WNHNN, CDR2 SYGVQD (reference sequence).

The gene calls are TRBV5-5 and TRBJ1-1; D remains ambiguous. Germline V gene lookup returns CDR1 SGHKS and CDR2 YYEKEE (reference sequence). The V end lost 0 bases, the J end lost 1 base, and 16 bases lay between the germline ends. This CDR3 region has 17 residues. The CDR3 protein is CASSLGGWYRENTEAFF. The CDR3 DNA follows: TGTGCCAGCAGCTTGGGAGGGTGGTATCGGGAGAACACTGAAGCTTTCTTT. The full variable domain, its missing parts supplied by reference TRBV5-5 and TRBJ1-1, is DAGVTQSPTHLIKTRGQQVTLRCSPISGHKSVSWYQQVLGQGPQFIFQYYEKEERGRGNFPDRFSARQFPNYSSELNVNALLLGDSALYLCASSLGGWYRENTEAFFGQGTRLTVV.

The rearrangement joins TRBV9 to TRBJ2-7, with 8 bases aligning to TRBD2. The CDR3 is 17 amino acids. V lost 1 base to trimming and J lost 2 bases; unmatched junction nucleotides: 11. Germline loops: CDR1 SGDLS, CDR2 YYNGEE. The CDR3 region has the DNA TGTGCCAGCAGCGTAACATCCGGGACTAGAATCCCCTACGAGCAGTACTTC. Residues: CASSVTSGTRIPYEQYF.

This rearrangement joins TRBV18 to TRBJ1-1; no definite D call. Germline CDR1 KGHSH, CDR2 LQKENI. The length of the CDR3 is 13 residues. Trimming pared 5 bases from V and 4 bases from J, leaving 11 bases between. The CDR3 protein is CASSSLVRTEAFF. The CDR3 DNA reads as TGTGCCAGCTCATCTTTGGTACGCACTGAAGCTTTCTTT. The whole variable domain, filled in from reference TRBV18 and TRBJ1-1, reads NAGVMQNPRHLVRRRGQEARLRCSPMKGHSHVYWYRQLPEEGLKFMVYLQKENIIDESGMPKERFSAEFPKEGPSILRIQQVVRGDSAAYFCASSSLVRTEAFFGQGTRLTVV.

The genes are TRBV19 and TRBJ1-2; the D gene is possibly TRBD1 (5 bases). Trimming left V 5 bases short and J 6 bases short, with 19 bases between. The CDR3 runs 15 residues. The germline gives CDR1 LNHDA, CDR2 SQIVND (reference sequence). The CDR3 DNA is TGTGCCAGTAGTTCGGGGCCCCCCGGCGGGGATGGCTACACCTTC. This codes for CASSSGPPGGDGYTF.

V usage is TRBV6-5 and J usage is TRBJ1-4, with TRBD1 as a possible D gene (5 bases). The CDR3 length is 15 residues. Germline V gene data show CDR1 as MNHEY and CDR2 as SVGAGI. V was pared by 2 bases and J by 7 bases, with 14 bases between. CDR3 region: CASSYGGRNGEKLFF. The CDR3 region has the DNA TGTGCCAGCAGTTACGGGGGTAGGAATGGTGAAAAACTGTTTTTT.

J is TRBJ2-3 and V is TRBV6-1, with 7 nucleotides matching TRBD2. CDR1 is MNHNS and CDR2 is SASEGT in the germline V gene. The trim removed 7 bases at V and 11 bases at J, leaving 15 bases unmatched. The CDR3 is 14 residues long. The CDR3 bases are TGTGCCAGCAATCCTAGCGGCTCCCCGGAGGGGCAGTATTTT. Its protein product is CASNPSGSPEGQYF.

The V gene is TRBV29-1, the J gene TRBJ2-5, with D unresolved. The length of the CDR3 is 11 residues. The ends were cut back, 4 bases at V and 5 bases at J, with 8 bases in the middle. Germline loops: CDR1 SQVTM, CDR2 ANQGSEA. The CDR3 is CSVARSETQYF. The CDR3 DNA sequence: TGCAGCGTTGCTAGAAGTGAGACCCAGTACTTC.

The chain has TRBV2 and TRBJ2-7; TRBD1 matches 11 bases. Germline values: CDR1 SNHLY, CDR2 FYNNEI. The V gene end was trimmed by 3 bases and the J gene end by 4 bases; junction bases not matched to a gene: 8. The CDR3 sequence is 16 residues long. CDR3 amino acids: CASSEVDGTGGYEQYF. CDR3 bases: TGTGCCAGCAGTGAGGTCGATGGGACAGGGGGATACGAGCAGTACTTC.

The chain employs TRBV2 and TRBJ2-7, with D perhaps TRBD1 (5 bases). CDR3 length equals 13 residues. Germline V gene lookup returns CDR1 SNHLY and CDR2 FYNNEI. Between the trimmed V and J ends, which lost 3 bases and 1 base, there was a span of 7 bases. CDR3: CASSDQGSYEQYF. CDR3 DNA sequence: TGTGCCAGCAGTGACCAGGGTTCCTACGAGCAGTACTTC.

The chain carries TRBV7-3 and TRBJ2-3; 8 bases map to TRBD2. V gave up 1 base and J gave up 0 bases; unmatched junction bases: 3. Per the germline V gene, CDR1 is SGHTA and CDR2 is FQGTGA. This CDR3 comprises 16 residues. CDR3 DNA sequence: TGTGCCAGCAGCTTAAATAGCGGGGCCAGCACAGATACGCAGTATTTT. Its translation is CASSLNSGASTDTQYF.

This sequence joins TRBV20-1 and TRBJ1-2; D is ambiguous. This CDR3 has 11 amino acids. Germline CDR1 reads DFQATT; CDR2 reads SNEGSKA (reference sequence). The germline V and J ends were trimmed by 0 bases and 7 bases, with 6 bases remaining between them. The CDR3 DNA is TGCAGTGCTAGAGATCGGGGTGGCTACACCTTC. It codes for CSARDRGGYTF.

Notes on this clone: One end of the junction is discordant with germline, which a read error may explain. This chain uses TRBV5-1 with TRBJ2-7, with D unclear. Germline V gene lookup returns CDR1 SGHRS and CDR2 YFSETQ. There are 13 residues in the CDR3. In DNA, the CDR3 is TGCGCCAGCAGCGAAGGCACCGGGCCTCTCCCGCTCTTC. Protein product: CASSEGTGPLPLF.

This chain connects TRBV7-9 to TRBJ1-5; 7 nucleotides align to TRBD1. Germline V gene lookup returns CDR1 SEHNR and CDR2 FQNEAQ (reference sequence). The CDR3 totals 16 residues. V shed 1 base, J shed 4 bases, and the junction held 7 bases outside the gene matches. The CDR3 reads CASSLGGGTENQPQHF. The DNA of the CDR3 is TGTGCCAGCAGCTTAGGCGGGGGGACAGAGAATCAGCCCCAGCATTTT.

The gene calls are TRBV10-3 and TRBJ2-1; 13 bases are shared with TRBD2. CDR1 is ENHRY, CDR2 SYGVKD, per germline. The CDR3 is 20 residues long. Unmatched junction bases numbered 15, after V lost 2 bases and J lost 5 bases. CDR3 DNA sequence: TGTGCCATCAGTGAGACACCGACTAGCGGGAGGACTCGGAGGGACAATGAGCAGTTCTTC. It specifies CAISETPTSGRTRRDNEQFF.

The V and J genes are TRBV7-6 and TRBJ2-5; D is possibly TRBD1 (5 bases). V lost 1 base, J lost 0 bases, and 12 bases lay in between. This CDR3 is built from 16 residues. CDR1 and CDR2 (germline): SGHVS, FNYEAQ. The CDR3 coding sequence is TGTGCCAGCAGCTTAGGCCTACAGGAAAACCAAGAGACCCAGTACTTC. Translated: CASSLGLQENQETQYF.

The CDR3 region is CASSLGALGANVLTF. In DNA, the CDR3 is TGCGCCAGCAGCTTAGGGGCACTCGGGGCCAACGTCCTGACTTTC. The chain links TRBV5-1 to TRBJ2-6, with D perhaps matching TRBD1 (5 bases). This CDR3 is 15 amino acids long. V lost 2 bases and J 4 bases, leaving 10 bases between the germline ends. Germline V gene sequence: CDR1 SGHRS, CDR2 YFSETQ. The full variable domain, with the rest looked up from reference TRBV5-1 and TRBJ2-6, is KAGVTQTPRYLIKTRGQQVTLSCSPISGHRSVSWYQQTPGQGLQFLFEYFSETQRNKGNFPGRFSGRQFSNSRSEMNVSTLELGDSALYLCASSLGALGANVLTFGAGSRLTVL.

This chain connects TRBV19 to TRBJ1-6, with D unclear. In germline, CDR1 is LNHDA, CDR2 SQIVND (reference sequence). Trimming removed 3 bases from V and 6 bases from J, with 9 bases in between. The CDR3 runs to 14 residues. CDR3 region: CASSIGSINSPLHF. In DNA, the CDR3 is TGTGCCAGTAGTATCGGCAGTATTAATTCACCCCTCCACTTT.

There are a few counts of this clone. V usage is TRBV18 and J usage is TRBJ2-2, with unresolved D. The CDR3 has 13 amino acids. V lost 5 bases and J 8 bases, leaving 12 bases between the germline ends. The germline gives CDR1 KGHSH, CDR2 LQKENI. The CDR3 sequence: CASSIYSPGELFF. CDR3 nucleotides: TGTGCCAGCTCAATTTACTCCCCGGGGGAGCTGTTTTTT.

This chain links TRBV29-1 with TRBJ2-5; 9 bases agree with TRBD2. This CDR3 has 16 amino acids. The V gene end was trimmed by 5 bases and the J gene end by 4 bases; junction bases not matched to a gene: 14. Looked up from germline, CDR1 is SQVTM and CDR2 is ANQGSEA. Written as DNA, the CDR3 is TGCAGCGTTTTGCCTGGGACTAGCCATGGGGGAGAGACCCAGTACTTC. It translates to CSVLPGTSHGGETQYF.

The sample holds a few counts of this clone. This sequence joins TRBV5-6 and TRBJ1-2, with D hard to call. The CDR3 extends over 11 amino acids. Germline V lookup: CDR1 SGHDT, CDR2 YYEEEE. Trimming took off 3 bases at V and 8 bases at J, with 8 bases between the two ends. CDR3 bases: TGTGCCAGCAGCTCTCGGGGAGGCTACACCTTC. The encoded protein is CASSSRGGYTF.

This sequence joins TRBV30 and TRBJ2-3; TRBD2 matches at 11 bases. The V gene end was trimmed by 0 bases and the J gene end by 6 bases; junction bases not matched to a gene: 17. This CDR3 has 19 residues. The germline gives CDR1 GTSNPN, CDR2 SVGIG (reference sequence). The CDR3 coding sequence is TGTGCCTGGAGTGTATTCGGGGGGCTAGCGGGAGGCGGAAGGGATACGCAGTATTTT. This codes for CAWSVFGGLAGGGRDTQYF.

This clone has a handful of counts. The CDR3 sequence is CASSPLGSSGNTIYF. The DNA of the CDR3 is TGTGCCAGCTCACCACTAGGCAGCTCTGGAAACACCATATATTTT. This chain uses TRBV18 with TRBJ1-3; D is unclear. CDR1 KGHSH and CDR2 LQKENI come from the germline V gene. This CDR3 has 15 residues. V lost 1 base and J lost 0, with 7 bases in between.

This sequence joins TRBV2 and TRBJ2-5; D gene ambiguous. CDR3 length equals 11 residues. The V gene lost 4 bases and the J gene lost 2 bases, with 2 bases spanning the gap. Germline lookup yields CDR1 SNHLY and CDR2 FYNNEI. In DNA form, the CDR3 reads TGTGCCAGCAGTGCGCAAGAGACCCAGTACTTC. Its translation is CASSAQETQYF.

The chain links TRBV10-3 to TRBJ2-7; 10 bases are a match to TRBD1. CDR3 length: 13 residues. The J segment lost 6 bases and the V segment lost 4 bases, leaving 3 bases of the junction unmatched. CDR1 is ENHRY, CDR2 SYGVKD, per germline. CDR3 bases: TGTGCCATCAGTGGGGGGGACAGGGGCGAGCAGTACTTC. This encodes CAISGGDRGEQYF.

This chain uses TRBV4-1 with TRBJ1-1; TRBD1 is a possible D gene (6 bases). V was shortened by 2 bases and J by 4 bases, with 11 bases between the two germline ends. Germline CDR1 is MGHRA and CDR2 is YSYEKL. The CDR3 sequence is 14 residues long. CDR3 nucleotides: TGCGCCAGCAGCCAACGGACAGCGGCCACTGAAGCTTTCTTT. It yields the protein CASSQRTAATEAFF.